What follows is one T cell receptor (beta chain) and its context. This specimen belongs to a study of T cell changes during pregnancy in multiple sclerosis. Assay used: immunoSEQ multiplex PCR; TCRdb lists only in-frame clones, some missing. The sample carries approximately 44,000 clones, around nine tenths recorded once. The germline V and J ends were trimmed by 3 bases and 4 bases, with 9 bases remaining between them. Germline V CDR1 and CDR2: SEHNR, FQNEAQ (reference sequence). The length of the CDR3 is 14 residues. Sequenced material: CD4+ T cells from peripheral blood mononuclear cells, taken before pregnancy. The source is a female donor with multiple sclerosis, enrolled in a pregnancy study. The chain carries TRBV7-9 and TRBJ2-2; the D is unclear. Written as DNA, the CDR3 is TGTGCCAGCAGCTTCGGTGGAGCCACCGGGGAGCTGTTTTTT. As protein: CASSFGGATGELFF. Drawing the rest from reference TRBV7-9 and TRBJ2-2, the complete variable domain is DTGVSQNPRHKITKRGQNVTFRCDPISEHNRLYWYRQTLGQGPEFLTYFQNEAQLEKSRLLSDRFSAERPKGSFSTLEIQRTEQGDSAMYLCASSFGGATGELFFGEGSRLTVL.